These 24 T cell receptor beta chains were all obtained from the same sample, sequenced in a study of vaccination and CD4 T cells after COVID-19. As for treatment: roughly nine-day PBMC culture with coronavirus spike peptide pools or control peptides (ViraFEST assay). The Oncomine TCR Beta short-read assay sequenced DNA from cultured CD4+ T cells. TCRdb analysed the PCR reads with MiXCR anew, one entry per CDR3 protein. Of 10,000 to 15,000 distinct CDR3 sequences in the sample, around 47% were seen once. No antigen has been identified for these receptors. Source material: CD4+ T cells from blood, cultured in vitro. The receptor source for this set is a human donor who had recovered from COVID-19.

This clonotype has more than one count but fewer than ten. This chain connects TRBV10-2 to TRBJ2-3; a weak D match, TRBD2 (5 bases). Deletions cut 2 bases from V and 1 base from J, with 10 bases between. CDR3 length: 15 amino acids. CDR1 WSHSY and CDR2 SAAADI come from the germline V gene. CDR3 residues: CASSERGVGTDTQYF. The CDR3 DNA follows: TGCGCCAGCAGTGAGCGGGGAGTGGGCACAGATACGCAGTATTTT.

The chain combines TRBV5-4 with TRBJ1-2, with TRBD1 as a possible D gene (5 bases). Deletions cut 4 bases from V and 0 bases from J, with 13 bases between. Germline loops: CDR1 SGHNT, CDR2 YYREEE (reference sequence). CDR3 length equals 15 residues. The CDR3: CASSTPGTTNYGYTF. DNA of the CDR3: TGTGCCAGCAGCACCCCAGGGACCACTAACTATGGCTACACCTTC. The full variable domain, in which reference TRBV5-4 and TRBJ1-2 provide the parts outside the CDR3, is ETGVTQSPTHLIKTRGQQVTLRCSSQSGHNTVSWYQQALGQGPQFIFQYYREEENGRGNFPPRFSGLQFPNYSSELNVNALELDDSALYLCASSTPGTTNYGYTFGSGTRLTVV.

CDR3 sequence (DNA): TGTGCCAGCAGTGAGGGGGCGGGGACCGGGGAGCTGTTTTTT. The encoded protein is CASSEGAGTGELFF. This chain links TRBV2 with TRBJ2-2; D is tentatively TRBD1 or TRBD2 (6 bases each). This CDR3 is 14 amino acids long. Trimming removed 3 bases at V and 5 bases at J, with 10 bases between. Per germline, CDR1 SNHLY and CDR2 FYNNEI. The variable domain in full, completed from reference TRBV2 and TRBJ2-2, reads EPEVTQTPSHQVTQMGQEVILRCVPISNHLYFYWYRQILGQKVEFLVSFYNNEISEKSEIFDDQFSVERPDGSNFTLKIRSTKLEDSAMYFCASSEGAGTGELFFGEGSRLTVL.

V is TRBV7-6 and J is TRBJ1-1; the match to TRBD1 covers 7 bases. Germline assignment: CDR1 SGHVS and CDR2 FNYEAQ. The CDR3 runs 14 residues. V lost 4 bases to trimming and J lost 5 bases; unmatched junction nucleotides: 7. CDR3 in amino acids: CASSSQGTATEAFF. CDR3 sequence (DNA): TGTGCCAGCAGCTCCCAAGGGACAGCTACTGAAGCTTTCTTT.

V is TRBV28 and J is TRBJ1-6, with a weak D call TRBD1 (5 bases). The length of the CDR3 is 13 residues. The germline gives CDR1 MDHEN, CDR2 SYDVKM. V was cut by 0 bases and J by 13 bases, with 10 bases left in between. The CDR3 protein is CASSLWGRIPLHF. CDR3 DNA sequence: TGTGCCAGCAGTTTATGGGGGCGGATCCCCCTCCACTTT.

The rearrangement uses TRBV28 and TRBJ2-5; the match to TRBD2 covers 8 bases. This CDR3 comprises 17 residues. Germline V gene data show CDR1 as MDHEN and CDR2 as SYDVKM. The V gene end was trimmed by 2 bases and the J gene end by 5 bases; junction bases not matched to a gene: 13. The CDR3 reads CASSLGSGESQGETQYF. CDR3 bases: TGTGCCAGCAGTTTAGGTAGCGGGGAATCCCAGGGGGAGACCCAGTACTTC.

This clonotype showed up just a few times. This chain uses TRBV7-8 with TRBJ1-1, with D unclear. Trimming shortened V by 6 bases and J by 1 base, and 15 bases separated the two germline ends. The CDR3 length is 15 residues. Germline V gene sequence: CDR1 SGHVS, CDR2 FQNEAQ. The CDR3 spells CASRIEGATNTEAFF. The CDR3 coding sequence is TGTGCCAGCAGGATAGAGGGAGCTACGAACACTGAAGCTTTCTTT.

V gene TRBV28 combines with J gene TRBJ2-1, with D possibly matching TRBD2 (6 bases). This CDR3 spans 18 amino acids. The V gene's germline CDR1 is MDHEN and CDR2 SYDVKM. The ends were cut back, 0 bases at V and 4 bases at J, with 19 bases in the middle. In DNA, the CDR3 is TGTGCCAGCAGTTTATGGACAAGCCGGGAGCGACAATACAATGAGCAGTTCTTC. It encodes CASSLWTSRERQYNEQFF.

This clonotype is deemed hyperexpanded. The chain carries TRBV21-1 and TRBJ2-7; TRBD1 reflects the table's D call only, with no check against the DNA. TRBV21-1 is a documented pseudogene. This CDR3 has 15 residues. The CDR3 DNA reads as TGTGCCAGCAGCACACGACAGGGTTGTTTCCACGAGCAGTACTTC. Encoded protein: CASSTRQGCFHEQYF.

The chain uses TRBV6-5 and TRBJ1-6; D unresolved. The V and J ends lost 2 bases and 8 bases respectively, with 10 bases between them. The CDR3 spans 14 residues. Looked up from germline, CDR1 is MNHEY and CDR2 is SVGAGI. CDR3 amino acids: CASSYELGYSPLHF. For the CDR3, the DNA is TGTGCCAGCAGTTACGAGTTGGGGTATTCACCCCTCCACTTT.

CDR3 nucleotides: TGTGCCAGCAGTTCACCCCCTGCGGCCGCCTACGAGCAGTACTTC. Its translation is CASSSPPAAAYEQYF. The chain links TRBV28 to TRBJ2-7; D ambiguous. CDR1 is MDHEN, CDR2 SYDVKM, per germline. Trimming left V 4 bases short and J 2 bases short, with 15 bases between. This CDR3 has 15 residues.

CDR3 DNA: TGTGCCAGCAGTAACCGGGACAGGGTAACCTTC. This gives the protein CASSNRDRVTF. The V call is TRBV25-1, the J call TRBJ1-2; 9 bases are shared with TRBD1. V was clipped by 5 bases and J by 14 bases; unmatched bases: 6. The CDR3 is 11 residues long. Germline CDR1 reads MGHDK; CDR2 reads SYGVNS.

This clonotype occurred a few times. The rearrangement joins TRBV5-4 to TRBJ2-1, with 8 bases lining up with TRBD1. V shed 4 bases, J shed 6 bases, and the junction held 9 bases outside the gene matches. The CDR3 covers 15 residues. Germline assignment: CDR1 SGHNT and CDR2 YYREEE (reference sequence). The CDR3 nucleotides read TGTGCCAGCAGCATACGACAGGGGTGGGGCAATGAGCAGTTCTTC. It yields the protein CASSIRQGWGNEQFF.

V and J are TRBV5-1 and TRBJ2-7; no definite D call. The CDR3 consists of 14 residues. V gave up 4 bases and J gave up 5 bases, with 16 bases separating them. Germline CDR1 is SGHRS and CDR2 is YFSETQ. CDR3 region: CASSVSVGDDEQYF. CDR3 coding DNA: TGCGCCAGCAGCGTCTCAGTGGGTGATGACGAGCAGTACTTC.

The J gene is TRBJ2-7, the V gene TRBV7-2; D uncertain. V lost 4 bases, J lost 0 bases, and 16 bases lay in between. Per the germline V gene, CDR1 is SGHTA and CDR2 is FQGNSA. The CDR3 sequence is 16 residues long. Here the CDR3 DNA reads TGTGCCAGCAGCTACCCACCCGGACGCTCCTCCTACGAGCAGTACTTC. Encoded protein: CASSYPPGRSSYEQYF.

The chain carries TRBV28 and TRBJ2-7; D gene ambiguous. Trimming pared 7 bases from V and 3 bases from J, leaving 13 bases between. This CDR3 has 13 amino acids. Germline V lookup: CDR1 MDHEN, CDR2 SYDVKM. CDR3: CASTYGLYYEQYF. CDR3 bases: TGTGCCAGCACCTACGGGCTTTACTACGAGCAGTACTTC.

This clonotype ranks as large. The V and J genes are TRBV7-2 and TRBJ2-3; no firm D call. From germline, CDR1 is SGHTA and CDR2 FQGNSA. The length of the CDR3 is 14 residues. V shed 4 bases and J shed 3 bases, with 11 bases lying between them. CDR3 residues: CASSSYMETDTQYF. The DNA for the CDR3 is TGTGCCAGCAGCTCCTACATGGAAACAGATACGCAGTATTTT. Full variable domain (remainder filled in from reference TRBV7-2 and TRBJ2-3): GAGVSQSPSNKVTEKGKDVELRCDPISGHTALYWYRQSLGQGLEFLIYFQGNSAPDKSGLPSDRFSAERTGGSVSTLTIQRTQQEDSAVYLCASSSYMETDTQYFGPGTRLTVL.

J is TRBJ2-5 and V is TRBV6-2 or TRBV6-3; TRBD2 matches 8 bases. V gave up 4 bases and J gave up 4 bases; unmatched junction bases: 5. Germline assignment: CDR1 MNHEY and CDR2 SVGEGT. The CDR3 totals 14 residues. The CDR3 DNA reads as TGTGCCAGCAGTTTTTCTCGGGGGGGAGAGACCCAGTACTTC. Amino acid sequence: CASSFSRGGETQYF.

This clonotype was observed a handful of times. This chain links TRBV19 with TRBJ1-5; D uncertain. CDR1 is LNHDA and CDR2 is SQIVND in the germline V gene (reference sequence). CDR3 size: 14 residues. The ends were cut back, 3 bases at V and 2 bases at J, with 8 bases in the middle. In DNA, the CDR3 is TGTGCCAGTAGTATGAGGGTAGGCAATCAGCCCCAGCATTTT. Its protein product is CASSMRVGNQPQHF.

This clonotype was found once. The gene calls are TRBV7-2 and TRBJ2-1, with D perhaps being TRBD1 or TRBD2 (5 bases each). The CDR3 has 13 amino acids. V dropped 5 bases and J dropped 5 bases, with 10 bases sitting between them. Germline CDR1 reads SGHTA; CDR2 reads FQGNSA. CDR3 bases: TGTGCCAGCAGCCCGGGACCGAACAATGAGCAGTTCTTC. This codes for CASSPGPNNEQFF.

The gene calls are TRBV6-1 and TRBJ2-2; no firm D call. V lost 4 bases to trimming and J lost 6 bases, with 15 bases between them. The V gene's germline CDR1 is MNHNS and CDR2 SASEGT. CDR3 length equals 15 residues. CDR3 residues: CASSVADEHPGELFF. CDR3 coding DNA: TGTGCCAGCAGTGTGGCCGATGAACACCCCGGGGAGCTGTTTTTT.

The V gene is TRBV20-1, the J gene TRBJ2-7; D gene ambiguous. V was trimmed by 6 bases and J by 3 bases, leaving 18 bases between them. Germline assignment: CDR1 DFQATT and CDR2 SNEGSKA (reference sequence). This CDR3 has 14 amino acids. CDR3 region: CSAPSLSTDYEQYF. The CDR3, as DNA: TGCAGTGCACCCTCCCTTTCGACGGACTACGAGCAGTACTTC.

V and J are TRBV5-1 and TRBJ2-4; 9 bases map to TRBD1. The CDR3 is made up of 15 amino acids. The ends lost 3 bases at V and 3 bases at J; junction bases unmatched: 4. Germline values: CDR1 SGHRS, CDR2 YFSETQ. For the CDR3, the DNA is TGCGCCAGCAGCTCAGGGGGACAGGGCAAAAACATTCAGTACTTC. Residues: CASSSGGQGKNIQYF. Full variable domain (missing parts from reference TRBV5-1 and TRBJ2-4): KAGVTQTPRYLIKTRGQQVTLSCSPISGHRSVSWYQQTPGQGLQFLFEYFSETQRNKGNFPGRFSGRQFSNSRSEMNVSTLELGDSALYLCASSSGGQGKNIQYFGAGTRLSVL.

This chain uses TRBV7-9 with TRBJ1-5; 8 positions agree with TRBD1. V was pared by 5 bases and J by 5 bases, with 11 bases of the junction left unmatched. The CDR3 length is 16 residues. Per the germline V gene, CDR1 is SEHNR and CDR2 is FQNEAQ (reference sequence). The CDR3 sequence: CASSDTPGGRDQPQHF. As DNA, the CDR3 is TGTGCCAGCAGCGACACCCCAGGGGGCCGCGATCAGCCCCAGCATTTT.